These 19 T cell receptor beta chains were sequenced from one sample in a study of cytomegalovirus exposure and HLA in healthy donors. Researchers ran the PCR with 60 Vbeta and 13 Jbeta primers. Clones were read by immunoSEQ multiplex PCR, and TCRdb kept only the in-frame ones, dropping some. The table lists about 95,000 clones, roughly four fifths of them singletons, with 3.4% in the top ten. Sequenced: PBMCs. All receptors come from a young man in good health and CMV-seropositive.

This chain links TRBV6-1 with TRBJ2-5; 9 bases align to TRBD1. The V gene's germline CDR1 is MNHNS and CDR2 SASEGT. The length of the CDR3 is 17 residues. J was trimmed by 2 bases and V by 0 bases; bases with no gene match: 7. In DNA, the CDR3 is TGTGCCAGCAGTGAAGCGGGAGGGACAGGGCAGCAAGAGACCCAGTACTTC. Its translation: CASSEAGGTGQQETQYF.

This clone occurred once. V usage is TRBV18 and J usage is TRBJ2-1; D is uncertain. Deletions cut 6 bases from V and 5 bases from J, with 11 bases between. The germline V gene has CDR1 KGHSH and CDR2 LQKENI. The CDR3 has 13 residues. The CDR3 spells CASSPGPNNEQFF. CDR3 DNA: TGTGCCAGCTCGCCGGGTCCAAACAATGAGCAGTTCTTC.

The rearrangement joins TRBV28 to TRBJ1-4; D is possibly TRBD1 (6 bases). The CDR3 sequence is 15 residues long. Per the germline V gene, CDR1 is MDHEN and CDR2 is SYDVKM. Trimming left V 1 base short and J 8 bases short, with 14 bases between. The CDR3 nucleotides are TGTGCCAGCAGTTTATTGCAGGGGTACGGGGAAAAACTGTTTTTT. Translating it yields CASSLLQGYGEKLFF.

The CDR3 here is CASSRLAGAADTQYF. The CDR3 DNA reads TGTGCCAGCAGTCGACTAGCGGGAGCGGCAGATACGCAGTATTTT. V gene TRBV6-5 combines with J gene TRBJ2-3, with 12 bases aligning to TRBD2. V trimming: 5 bases; J trimming: 4 bases; junction bases outside the gene matches: 4. This CDR3 has 15 amino acids. CDR1 and CDR2 (germline): MNHEY, SVGAGI.

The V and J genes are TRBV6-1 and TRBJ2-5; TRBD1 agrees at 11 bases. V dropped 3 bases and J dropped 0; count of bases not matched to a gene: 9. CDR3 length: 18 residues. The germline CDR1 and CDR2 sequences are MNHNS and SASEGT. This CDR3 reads CASSDGTGGWTNQETQYF. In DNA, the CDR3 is TGTGCCAGCAGTGATGGGACAGGGGGATGGACTAACCAAGAGACCCAGTACTTC.

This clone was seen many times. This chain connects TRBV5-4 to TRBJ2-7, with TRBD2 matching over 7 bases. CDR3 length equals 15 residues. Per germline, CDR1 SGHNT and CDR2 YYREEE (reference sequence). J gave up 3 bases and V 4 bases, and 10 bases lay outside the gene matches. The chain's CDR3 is CASSAKGLSNYEQYF. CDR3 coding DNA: TGTGCCAGCAGCGCAAAGGGACTATCTAACTACGAGCAGTACTTC.

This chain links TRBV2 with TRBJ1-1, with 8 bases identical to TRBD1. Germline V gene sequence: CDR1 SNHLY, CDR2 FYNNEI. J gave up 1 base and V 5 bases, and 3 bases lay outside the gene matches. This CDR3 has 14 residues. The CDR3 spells CASSPQGGNTEAFF. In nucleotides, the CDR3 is TGTGCCAGCAGTCCACAGGGGGGGAACACTGAAGCTTTCTTT.

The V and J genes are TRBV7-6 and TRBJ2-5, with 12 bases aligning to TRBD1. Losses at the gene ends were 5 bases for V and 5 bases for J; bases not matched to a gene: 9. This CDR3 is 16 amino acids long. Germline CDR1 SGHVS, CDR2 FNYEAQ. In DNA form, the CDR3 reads TGTGCCAGCAGCCGTACGGGACAGGGGGCAGGGGAGACCCAGTACTTC. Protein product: CASSRTGQGAGETQYF.

The CDR3 is CASSLEGTPVYEQYF. The CDR3 DNA sequence: TGTGCCAGCAGCTTAGAGGGGACTCCGGTCTACGAGCAGTACTTC. The J gene is TRBJ2-7, the V gene TRBV7-2; D may be TRBD2 (6 bases). The germline CDR1 and CDR2 sequences are SGHTA and FQGNSA. CDR3 length equals 15 residues. Trimming took off 1 base at V and 3 bases at J, with 13 bases between the two ends.

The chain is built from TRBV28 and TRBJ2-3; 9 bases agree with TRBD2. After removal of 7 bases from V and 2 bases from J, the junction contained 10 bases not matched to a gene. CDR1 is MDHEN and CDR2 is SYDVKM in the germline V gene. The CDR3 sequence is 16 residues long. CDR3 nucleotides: TGTGCCAGCACCCTCAAAAGCGGGAGGCCCACAGATACGCAGTATTTT. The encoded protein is CASTLKSGRPTDTQYF.

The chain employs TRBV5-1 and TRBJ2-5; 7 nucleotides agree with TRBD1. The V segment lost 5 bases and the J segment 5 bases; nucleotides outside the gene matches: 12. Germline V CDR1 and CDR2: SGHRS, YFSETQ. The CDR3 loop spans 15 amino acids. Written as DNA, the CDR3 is TGCGCCAGCAGTTTTCCGGGACAGAGAGTTGAGACCCAGTACTTC. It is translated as CASSFPGQRVETQYF. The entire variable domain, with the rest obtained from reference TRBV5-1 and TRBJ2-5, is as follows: KAGVTQTPRYLIKTRGQQVTLSCSPISGHRSVSWYQQTPGQGLQFLFEYFSETQRNKGNFPGRFSGRQFSNSRSEMNVSTLELGDSALYLCASSFPGQRVETQYFGPGTRLLVL.

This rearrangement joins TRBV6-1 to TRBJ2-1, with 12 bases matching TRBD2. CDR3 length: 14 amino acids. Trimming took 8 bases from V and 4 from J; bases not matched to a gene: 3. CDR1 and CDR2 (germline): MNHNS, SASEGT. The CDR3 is CASGGLAGYNEQFF. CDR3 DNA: TGTGCCAGCGGAGGACTAGCGGGGTACAATGAGCAGTTCTTC.

CDR3 sequence: CASSLLAGGNEQFF. DNA for the CDR3: TGTGCCAGCAGCTTATTAGCGGGGGGCAATGAGCAGTTCTTC. The chain is built from TRBV9 and TRBJ2-1, with 10 bases that match TRBD2. The trim removed 4 bases at V and 6 bases at J, leaving 4 bases unmatched. This CDR3 contains 14 residues. CDR1 is SGDLS and CDR2 is YYNGEE in the germline V gene.

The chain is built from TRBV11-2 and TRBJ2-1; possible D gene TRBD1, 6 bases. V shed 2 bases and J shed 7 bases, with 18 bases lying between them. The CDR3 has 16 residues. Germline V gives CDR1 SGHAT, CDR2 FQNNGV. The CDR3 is CASSLSGNLGANEQFF. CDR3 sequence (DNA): TGTGCCAGCAGCTTATCCGGCAACTTGGGGGCGAATGAGCAGTTCTTC. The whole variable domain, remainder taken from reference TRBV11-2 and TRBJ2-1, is EAGVAQSPRYKIIEKRQSVAFWCNPISGHATLYWYQQILGQGPKLLIQFQNNGVVDDSQLPKDRFSAERLKGVDSTLKIQPAKLEDSAVYLCASSLSGNLGANEQFFGPGTRLTVL.

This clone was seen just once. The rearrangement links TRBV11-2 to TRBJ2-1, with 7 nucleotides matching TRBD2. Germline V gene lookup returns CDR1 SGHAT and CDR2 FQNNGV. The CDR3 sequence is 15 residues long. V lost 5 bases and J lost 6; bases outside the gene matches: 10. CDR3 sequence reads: CASSLTAGPTNEQFF. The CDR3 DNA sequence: TGTGCCAGCAGCCTTACAGCGGGGCCTACCAATGAGCAGTTCTTC.

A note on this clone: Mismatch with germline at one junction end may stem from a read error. In DNA, the CDR3 is TGTTCCAGCAGCAATCGTTTTTTGGACAGGGGGGTATACGAGCAGTACTTC. It specifies CSSSNRFLDRGVYEQYF. This chain joins TRBV7-9 and TRBJ2-7, with 10 bases identical to TRBD1. The CDR3 is made up of 17 amino acids. Germline-derived CDR1 and CDR2 are SEHNR and FQNEAQ (reference sequence).

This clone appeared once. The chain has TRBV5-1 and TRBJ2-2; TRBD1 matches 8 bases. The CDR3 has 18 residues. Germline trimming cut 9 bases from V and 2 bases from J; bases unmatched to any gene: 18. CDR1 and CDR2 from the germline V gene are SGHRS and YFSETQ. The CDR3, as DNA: TGCGCCACCTCAGGCACGGGACAGGCGTACCTTAACACCGGGGAGCTGTTTTTT. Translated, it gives CATSGTGQAYLNTGELFF.

The CDR3: CASSLDRRYEQYF. The DNA of the CDR3 is TGTGCCAGCAGCCTGGACAGGCGCTACGAGCAGTACTTC. This chain uses TRBV11-3 with TRBJ2-7; 7 nucleotides align to TRBD1. Looked up from germline, CDR1 is SGHNT and CDR2 is YENEEA. Unmatched junction bases numbered 4, after V lost 5 bases and J lost 3 bases. The CDR3 loop spans 13 amino acids.

As DNA, the CDR3 is TGTGCCAGCAGTCGTACCCCCGGGACTAGAGATACGCAGTATTTT. This translates into CASSRTPGTRDTQYF. V is TRBV25-1 and J is TRBJ2-3; 8 nucleotides match TRBD2. The J segment lost 5 bases and the V segment lost 5 bases, leaving 9 bases of the junction unmatched. Per the germline V gene, CDR1 is MGHDK and CDR2 is SYGVNS. CDR3 length equals 15 residues.